This entry describes one T cell receptor (beta chain). The authors prepared the TCRbeta library with unique molecular identifiers. TCRdb independently ran MiXCR on the PCR reads; one entry per CDR3 protein. The sample contains 700,000 to 950,000 distinct CDR3 sequences, about 16% of which appear only once. The V end was cut by 3 bases, the J end by 5 bases, with 10 bases between. This CDR3 region has 13 residues. Per the germline V gene, CDR1 is KGHSH and CDR2 is LQKENI. The data are from a study of T-cell reconstitution after alpha-beta-depleted transplantation in children. This TCR derives from a male patient aged 10-17 years who had a stem cell transplant for acute lymphoblastic leukemia, so the T cells may come from the graft donor. The source was PBMCs, mostly from graft donor cells, collected 360 days after TCRalphabeta/CD19-depleted stem cell transplant. The genes are TRBV18 and TRBJ1-2; D is perhaps TRBD1 (6 bases). CDR3 region: CASSPNRDYGYTF. CDR3 DNA sequence: TGTGCCAGCTCACCTAACAGGGATTATGGCTACACCTTC.